These T cell receptor beta chains were read from a single sample in a study of OX40 agonist ivuxolimab in advanced cancers. TCRdb's copy holds only in-frame clones and misses some; the assay was immunoSEQ multiplex PCR. The sample includes fewer than 85,000 clones, over 80% of them seen just once. Specimen: CD4+ or CD8+ T cells sorted from blood, collected in a trial of the OX40 agonist ivuxolimab. Source of these receptors: an adult with an advanced solid tumor such as melanoma, head and neck, liver or kidney cancer. The CDR3 runs from the conserved cysteine through the conserved F or W. Each record gives: D gene, J gene, clone size, V gene, CDR3 protein, CDR3 DNA. A D gene is named only where the DNA matches it firmly. Only part of the rows carry a size: once, few, many, or a class if the clone is expanded.

d_gene: TRBD2
j_gene: TRBJ2-1
abundance: once
v_gene: TRBV18
CDR3aa: CASSPLAGLAGGLEQFF
CDR3nt: TGTGCCAGCTCACCACTTGCCGGCCTAGCGGGAGGGCTTGAGCAGTTCTTC

d_gene: .
j_gene: TRBJ1-5
abundance: few
v_gene: TRBV6-1
CDR3aa: CASIWRVGTNQPQHF
CDR3nt: TGTGCCAGCATCTGGAGGGTGGGGACGAATCAGCCCCAGCATTTT

d_gene: .
j_gene: TRBJ1-1
abundance: .
v_gene: TRBV13
CDR3aa: CASSLVSGVNTEAFF
CDR3nt: TGTGCCAGCAGCTTGGTCTCGGGAGTTAACACTGAAGCTTTCTTT

d_gene: .
j_gene: TRBJ2-3
abundance: .
v_gene: TRBV5-1
CDR3aa: CASSLIGGDGADTQYF
CDR3nt: TGCGCCAGCAGCTTAATTGGGGGAGATGGGGCAGATACGCAGTATTTT

d_gene: TRBD1
j_gene: TRBJ2-7
abundance: .
v_gene: TRBV27
CDR3aa: CASSSAGTGYPSSYEQYF
CDR3nt: TGTGCCAGCAGTTCCGCCGGGACAGGGTACCCCAGCTCCTACGAGCAGTACTTC

d_gene: .
j_gene: TRBJ1-2
abundance: .
v_gene: TRBV28
CDR3aa: CASSFSPPGVGGYTF
CDR3nt: TGTGCCAGCAGTTTCTCACCCCCCGGGGTTGGTGGCTACACCTTC

d_gene: TRBD1
j_gene: TRBJ2-7
abundance: .
v_gene: TRBV7-2
CDR3aa: CASSQRTGEPYEQYF
CDR3nt: TGTGCCAGCAGCCAAAGGACAGGGGAACCTTACGAGCAGTACTTC

d_gene: .
j_gene: TRBJ2-3
abundance: .
v_gene: TRBV5-1
CDR3aa: CASSQVWGGEDTQYF
CDR3nt: TGCGCCAGCAGCCAGGTGTGGGGGGGCGAAGATACGCAGTATTTT

d_gene: .
j_gene: TRBJ2-1
abundance: .
v_gene: TRBV15
CDR3aa: CATSRDYNEQFF
CDR3nt: TGTGCCACCAGCAGAGACTACAATGAGCAGTTCTTC

d_gene: .
j_gene: TRBJ1-5
abundance: .
v_gene: TRBV18
CDR3aa: CASSPGADNQPQHF
CDR3nt: TGTGCCAGCTCACCAGGGGCAGACAATCAGCCCCAGCATTTT

d_gene: .
j_gene: TRBJ1-1
abundance: .
v_gene: TRBV5-4
CDR3aa: CASSLGVNTEAFF
CDR3nt: TGTGCCAGCAGCTTGGGTGTGAACACTGAAGCTTTCTTT

d_gene: .
j_gene: TRBJ2-2
abundance: .
v_gene: TRBV7-8
CDR3aa: CASSPPGKNTGELFF
CDR3nt: TGTGCCAGCAGCCCCCCCGGGAAAAACACCGGGGAGCTGTTTTTT

d_gene: .
j_gene: TRBJ1-4
abundance: .
v_gene: TRBV6-1
CDR3aa: CASTRGGSEKLFF
CDR3nt: TGTGCCAGCACCCGGGGGGGTAGCGAAAAACTGTTTTTT

d_gene: .
j_gene: TRBJ2-7
abundance: .
v_gene: TRBV5-4
CDR3aa: CASSSAGLQSSYEQYF
CDR3nt: TGTGCCAGCAGCTCGGCGGGACTCCAGAGCTCCTACGAGCAGTACTTC

d_gene: TRBD1
j_gene: TRBJ1-5
abundance: .
v_gene: TRBV28
CDR3aa: CASRPLIDRANQPQHF
CDR3nt: TGTGCCAGCAGACCGCTCATCGACAGGGCAAATCAGCCCCAGCATTTT

d_gene: .
j_gene: TRBJ2-5
abundance: few
v_gene: TRBV27
CDR3aa: CASSIQGRETQYF
CDR3nt: TGTGCCAGCAGTATCCAGGGCCGAGAGACCCAGTACTTC

d_gene: .
j_gene: TRBJ1-5
abundance: .
v_gene: TRBV28
CDR3aa: CASSLMGNNQPQHF
CDR3nt: TGTGCCAGCAGTCTAATGGGGAACAATCAGCCCCAGCATTTT

d_gene: .
j_gene: TRBJ1-1
abundance: .
v_gene: TRBV19
CDR3aa: CASSLRGGTGTEAFF
CDR3nt: TGTGCCAGTAGTCTCAGAGGGGGGACTGGTACTGAAGCTTTCTTT

d_gene: TRBD2
j_gene: TRBJ2-7
abundance: .
v_gene: TRBV4-3
CDR3aa: CASSQVRSGGHYEQYF
CDR3nt: TGCGCCAGCAGCCAAGTCCGTTCGGGGGGTCACTACGAGCAGTACTTC

d_gene: .
j_gene: TRBJ1-2
abundance: .
v_gene: TRBV11-2
CDR3aa: CASSPGGRTGGYTF
CDR3nt: TGTGCCAGCAGCCCTGGGGGTAGAACAGGTGGCTACACCTTC

d_gene: .
j_gene: TRBJ2-7
abundance: .
v_gene: TRBV27
CDR3aa: CAITRSSYEQYF
CDR3nt: TGTGCCATTACCCGTAGCTCCTACGAGCAGTACTTC

d_gene: TRBD2
j_gene: TRBJ2-7
abundance: .
v_gene: TRBV11-2
CDR3aa: CASSLSGNSYEQYF
CDR3nt: TGTGCCAGCAGCTTGAGCGGGAACTCCTACGAGCAGTACTTC

d_gene: TRBD1
j_gene: TRBJ1-2
abundance: .
v_gene: TRBV6-5
CDR3aa: CASSKQGLYGYTF
CDR3nt: TGTGCCAGTTCGAAACAGGGGCTTTATGGCTACACCTTC

d_gene: TRBD1
j_gene: TRBJ1-3
abundance: .
v_gene: TRBV5-5
CDR3aa: CASTLLEGTGFGNTIYF
CDR3nt: TGTGCCAGCACCCTCCTGGAGGGGACAGGGTTTGGAAACACCATATATTTT